This T cell receptor (beta chain) is drawn from a study of cytomegalovirus exposure and HLA in healthy donors. Both 60 Vbeta primers and 13 Jbeta primers went into the PCR. Profiled with immunoSEQ multiplex PCR; TCRdb holds only in-frame clones, not every one. The sample yields some 270,000 clones, 85% to 95% seen once. The receptor comes from a girl aged 2 to 9 in good health and CMV-seronegative. Sequencing was performed on PBMCs.

CDR3 in amino acids: CASSPEGQTKNIQYF. The CDR3 DNA reads TGTGCCAGCAGCCCCGAGGGACAGACCAAAAACATTCAGTACTTC. This chain connects TRBV27 to TRBJ2-4; 7 nucleotides match TRBD1. The germline V gene has CDR1 MNHEY and CDR2 SMNVEV (reference sequence). V trimming: 6 bases; J trimming: 2 bases; junction bases outside the gene matches: 7. CDR3 length: 15 amino acids.